This T cell receptor (beta chain) is from a study of vaccination effects on CD4 cells after COVID-19. The table lists this clone with a few counts. Antigen: not known. Viral peptide pool expansion of antigen-specific CD4+ T cells preceded sequencing in the ViraFEST assay. Following culture for about ten days, CD4+ T cells were isolated. Vaccine recipients had no previous SARS-CoV-2 infection; their nucleocapsid antibodies were negative. Two million PBMC were placed in each well, which was supplemented with 10 IU/ml IL-2 and 10 ug/ml peptides. IL-2 medium supplanted half the medium on days 3 and 7. V dropped 6 bases and J dropped 8 bases, with 13 bases sitting between them. Germline CDR1 and CDR2: LNHDA and SQIVND (reference sequence). The CDR3 is made up of 13 amino acids. The data were produced by immunoSEQ multiplex PCR, yet TCRdb's version contains in-frame clones alone and is incomplete. The sample shows 35,000 to 45,000 clones, around 66% of them seen only once.

General observations from the study: The study enrolled few convalescent patients and sampled no early post-infection timepoints. Healthy vaccinees' vaccine-induced clones included only 1 of 255 that recognized common cold coronaviruses.

The receptor was derived from a human donor who received a COVID-19 vaccine. The input for sequencing was CD4+ T cells from PBMCs cultured with HCoV-OC43 spike peptides, taken before COVID-19 vaccination. Subset of the sample: HCoV-OC43 spike overlapping peptide pool stimulation. The chain carries TRBV19 and TRBJ1-4, with unresolved D. CDR3: CASRALQGEKLFF. CDR3 DNA sequence: TGTGCCAGTAGGGCCCTACAAGGGGAAAAACTGTTTTTT.